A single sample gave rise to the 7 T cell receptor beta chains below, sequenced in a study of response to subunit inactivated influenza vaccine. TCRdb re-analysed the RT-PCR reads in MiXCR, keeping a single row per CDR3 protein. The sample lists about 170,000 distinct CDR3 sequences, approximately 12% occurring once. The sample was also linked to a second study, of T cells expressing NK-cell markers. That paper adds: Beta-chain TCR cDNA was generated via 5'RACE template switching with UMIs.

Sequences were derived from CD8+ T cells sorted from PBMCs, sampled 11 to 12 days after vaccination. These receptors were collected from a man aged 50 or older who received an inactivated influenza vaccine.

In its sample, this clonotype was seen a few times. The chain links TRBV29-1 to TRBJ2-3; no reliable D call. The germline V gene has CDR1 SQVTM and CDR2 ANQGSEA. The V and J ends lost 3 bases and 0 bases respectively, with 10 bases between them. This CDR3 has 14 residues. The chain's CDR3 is CSVDLETSTDTQYF. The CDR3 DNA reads TGCAGCGTTGATCTGGAAACTAGCACAGATACGCAGTATTTT.

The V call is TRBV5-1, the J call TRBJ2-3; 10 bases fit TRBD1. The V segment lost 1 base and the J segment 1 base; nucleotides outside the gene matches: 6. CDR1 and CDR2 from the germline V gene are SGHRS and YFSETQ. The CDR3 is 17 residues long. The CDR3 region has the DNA TGCGCCAGCAGCTTGCGAATCGGGACAGGGGGCACAGATACGCAGTATTTT. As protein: CASSLRIGTGGTDTQYF.

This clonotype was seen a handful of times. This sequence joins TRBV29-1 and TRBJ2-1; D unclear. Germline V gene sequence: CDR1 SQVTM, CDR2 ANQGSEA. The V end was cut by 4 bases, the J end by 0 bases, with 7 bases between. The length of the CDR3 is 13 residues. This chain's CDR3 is CSVVQSSYNEQFF. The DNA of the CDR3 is TGCAGCGTTGTTCAGAGCTCCTACAATGAGCAGTTCTTC.

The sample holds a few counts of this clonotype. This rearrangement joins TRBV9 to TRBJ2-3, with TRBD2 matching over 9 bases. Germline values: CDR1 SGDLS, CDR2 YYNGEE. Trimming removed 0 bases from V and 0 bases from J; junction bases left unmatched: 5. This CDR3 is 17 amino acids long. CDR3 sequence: CASSVGASGTSTDTQYF. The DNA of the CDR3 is TGTGCCAGCAGCGTAGGAGCTAGCGGGACTAGCACAGATACGCAGTATTTT.

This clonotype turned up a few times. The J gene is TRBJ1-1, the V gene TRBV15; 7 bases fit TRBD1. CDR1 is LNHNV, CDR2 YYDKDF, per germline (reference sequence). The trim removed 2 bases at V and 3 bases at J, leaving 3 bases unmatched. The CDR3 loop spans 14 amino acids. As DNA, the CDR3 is TGTGCCACCAGCAGAACCGGGACAGACACTGAAGCTTTCTTT. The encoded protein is CATSRTGTDTEAFF.

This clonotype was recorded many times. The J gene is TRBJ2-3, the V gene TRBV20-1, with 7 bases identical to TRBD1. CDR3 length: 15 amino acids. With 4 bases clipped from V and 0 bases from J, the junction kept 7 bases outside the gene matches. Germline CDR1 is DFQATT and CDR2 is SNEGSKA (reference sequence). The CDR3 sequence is CSAKGTEGSTDTQYF. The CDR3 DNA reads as TGCAGTGCTAAAGGGACAGAGGGAAGCACAGATACGCAGTATTTT.

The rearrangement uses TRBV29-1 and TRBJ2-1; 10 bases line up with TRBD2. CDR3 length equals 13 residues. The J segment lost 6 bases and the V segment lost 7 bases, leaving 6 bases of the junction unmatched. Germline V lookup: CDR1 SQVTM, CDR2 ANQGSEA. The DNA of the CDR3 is TGCAGCGCAAGACTAGCGGGTATCAATGAGCAGTTCTTC. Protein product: CSARLAGINEQFF.